The sequence of this T cell receptor beta chain was determined in a study of CD8+ T cells in alopecia areata. Study at large: Twice a day, 5 to 10 mg of oral tofacitinib was administered to treated patients. Findings and limits, study-wide: Lesional tissue from the scalp (especially in alopecia totalis/universalis) showed higher clonality than normal scalp.

Regarding this clone: The antigen remains undetermined.

Sequencing templates came from extracted RNA that was reverse transcribed into cDNA. Method: immunoSEQ multiplex PCR; TCRdb's copy keeps in-frame clones and lacks some. The repertoire has roughly 150,000 clones, approximately 53% of them found once; the top ten carry approximately 19%. Sampling of alopecia areata patients yielded lesional scalp punch biopsies as well as peripheral blood. V lost 5 bases, J lost 5 bases, and 9 bases lay in between. The V gene's germline CDR1 is GTSNPN and CDR2 SVGIG (reference sequence). The CDR3 loop spans 11 amino acids. The TCR sequence derives from a human donor with alopecia areata. The chain recombines TRBV30 with TRBJ1-1; D call uncertain. The source material was CD8+ T cells sorted from blood, sampled at week 0. CDR3 loop: CAWHFGTEAFF. In DNA form, the CDR3 reads TGTGCCTGGCACTTTGGTACTGAAGCTTTCTTT.